Listed below are T cell receptor beta chains from one sample, sequenced in a study of blood T cell repertoires in COVID-19. Produced via immunoSEQ multiplex PCR; TCRdb's table is partial and in-frame only. The sample carries approximately 210,000 clones, 80% to 90% recorded once. Input material: PBMCs or T cells enriched from blood (not recorded which). Receptors were obtained from a woman under 30 who had recovered from COVID-19. CDR3s include the opening cysteine and the closing phenylalanine or tryptophan. Each record gives: V gene, clone size, D gene, J gene, CDR3 DNA, CDR3 protein. A D gene is named only where the DNA matches it firmly. A clone size is listed for some rows: how often the clone was seen (once, few, many), or a class if it is expanded.

TRBV7-9,NA,TRBD1,TRBJ2-7,TGTGCCAGCAGCTTAGAAGGGGGCTTCGAGCAGTACTTC,CASSLEGGFEQYF
TRBV30,NA,TRBD1,TRBJ1-1,TGTGCCTGGAGGCAAACAGGGGGCACTGAAGCTTTCTTT,CAWRQTGGTEAFF
TRBV25-1,once,TRBD2,TRBJ2-7,TGTGCCAGCGAAGGTAGTGGGCTAGCGGTGCAGTACTTC,CASEGSGLAVQYF
TRBV4-1,NA,TRBD1,TRBJ2-7,TGCGCCAGCAGCCAAGGATGGACAGGGTATCTTTTCTACGAGCAGTACTTC,CASSQGWTGYLFYEQYF
TRBV6-5,NA,NA,TRBJ1-6,TGTGCCAGCAGTTACAACCGGGACACAGCAACCCTCCACTTT,CASSYNRDTATLHF
TRBV6-1,NA,NA,TRBJ1-2,TGTGCCAGCAGTGAATCAGGGATCGACTATGGCTACACCTTC,CASSESGIDYGYTF
TRBV27,NA,NA,TRBJ2-2,TGTGCCAGCATGGTGGGGCTAGGCACCGGGGAGCTGTTTTTT,CASMVGLGTGELFF
TRBV30,NA,TRBD1,TRBJ1-1,TGTGCCTGGAGCGGGACAGGGGCGCTCAGGAACACTGAAGCTTTCTTT,CAWSGTGALRNTEAFF
TRBV6-5,NA,TRBD1,TRBJ2-3,TGTGCCAGCCGGGACAGACCCACAGATACGCAGTATTTT,CASRDRPTDTQYF
TRBV24-1,NA,NA,TRBJ1-1,TGTGCCACCAGTGATTCGGACAGACCTGAAGCTTTCTTT,CATSDSDRPEAFF
TRBV7-2,NA,TRBD1,TRBJ1-4,TGTGCCAGCAGCGGGACAGGCCGCCATGAAAAACTGTTTTTT,CASSGTGRHEKLFF
TRBV5-1,NA,NA,TRBJ2-1,TGCGCCAGGAGGGGATCGGGGGGCCTCAATGAGCAGTTCTTC,CARRGSGGLNEQFF
TRBV5-6,NA,NA,TRBJ1-2,TGTGCCAGCAGCTTCAGGGGTTTCTCAGCTAACTATGGCTACACCTTC,CASSFRGFSANYGYTF
TRBV2,NA,NA,TRBJ2-7,TGTGCCACCAGCATTGAGCCCGAGATCGAGCAGTACTTC,CATSIEPEIEQYF
TRBV28,NA,NA,TRBJ1-5,TGTGCCAGCAGTCCTACAGGTGGCCTCATGAGCAATCAGCCCCAGCATTTT,CASSPTGGLMSNQPQHF
TRBV19,NA,TRBD1,TRBJ2-4,TGTGCCAGTAGTGTACCCGGGACAGACAAAAACATTCAGTACTTC,CASSVPGTDKNIQYF
TRBV19,NA,NA,TRBJ2-2,TGTGGCGTGTTGGTGAACACCGGGGAGCTGTTTTTT,CGVLVNTGELFF
TRBV6-5,NA,NA,TRBJ2-4,TGTGCCAGCAGCGCCGGGGTGAGTGGCATTCAGTACTTC,CASSAGVSGIQYF
TRBV7-9,NA,TRBD1,TRBJ1-5,TGTGCCAGCAGCCCCGACAGGGGAAGAGGTTGGAGCAATCAGCCCCAGCATTTT,CASSPDRGRGWSNQPQHF
TRBV7-9,NA,TRBD1,TRBJ1-1,TGTGCCAGCAGCTTTGGCAGGGGGGATAACACTGAAGCTTTCTTT,CASSFGRGDNTEAFF
TRBV3-1/TRBV3-2,NA,NA,TRBJ1-5,TGTGCCAGCAGCCAGACGGGAGGAGTGAGAAATCAGCCCCAGCATTTT,CASSQTGGVRNQPQHF
TRBV13,NA,TRBD2,TRBJ2-2,TGTGCCAGCAGCCGGGAGGCGAACACCGGGGAGCTGTTTTTT,CASSREANTGELFF
TRBV24-1,NA,TRBD1,TRBJ2-7,TGTGCCACCAGTCGGACAGGGGCCAACGAGCAGTACTTC,CATSRTGANEQYF
TRBV25-1,NA,TRBD1,TRBJ1-1,TGTGCCAGCAGTGAATATGGGGCAGGGGGCGTCATAAACACTGAAGCTTTCTTT,CASSEYGAGGVINTEAFF
TRBV5-4,NA,TRBD2,TRBJ2-5,TGTGCCAGCAGCGCGGGACTAGCGGGGGCCCAAGAGACCCAGTACTTC,CASSAGLAGAQETQYF
TRBV27,NA,NA,TRBJ2-3,TGTGCCAGCAGTTTCCTCGGAGATACGCAGTATTTT,CASSFLGDTQYF
TRBV3-1/TRBV3-2,NA,NA,TRBJ2-7,TGTGCCAGCAGCCAAACACCCGTCATTGTCTACGAGCAGTACTTC,CASSQTPVIVYEQYF
TRBV11-2,NA,NA,TRBJ2-7,TGTGCCAGCAGCAGGACAGTCTACGAGCAGTACTTC,CASSRTVYEQYF
TRBV6-5,NA,NA,TRBJ1-2,TGTGCCAGCAGGCACAGCTATGGCTACACCTTC,CASRHSYGYTF
TRBV7-2,few,NA,TRBJ1-1,TGTGCCAGCAGCTTACAGGGTTTTGGAGACACTGAAGCTTTCTTT,CASSLQGFGDTEAFF
TRBV27,NA,TRBD1,TRBJ1-2,TGTGCCAGCAGTATCAAGACAGGGGGCGCCTATGGCTACACCTTC,CASSIKTGGAYGYTF
TRBV2,NA,TRBD1,TRBJ1-2,TGTGCCAGCCAGGGACAGGCTAACTATGGCTACACCTTC,CASQGQANYGYTF
TRBV2,NA,NA,TRBJ1-5,TGTGCCAGCAACTTTAGGGCGGACAGTAATCAGCCCCAGCATTTT,CASNFRADSNQPQHF
TRBV20-1,NA,NA,TRBJ2-5,TGCAGTGCTAGTCCCCTAACAGCCCAAGAGACCCAGTACTTC,CSASPLTAQETQYF
TRBV6-5,NA,TRBD1,TRBJ1-2,TGTGCCTGGGCGACAGGGGCGGGCGGCTACACCTTC,CAWATGAGGYTF
TRBV3-1/TRBV3-2,NA,TRBD1,TRBJ1-5,TGTGCCAGCAGCCAAGGTCGTCGGGACAGGGCCTTTCATCAGCCCCAGCATTTT,CASSQGRRDRAFHQPQHF
TRBV7-2,NA,NA,TRBJ2-1,TGTGCCAGCAGCTTGAGGAATGAGCAGTTCTTC,CASSLRNEQFF
TRBV18,NA,TRBD2,TRBJ2-5,TGTGCCAGCTCACCACTGGCGACTAGCGGGACAGAGACCCAGTACTTC,CASSPLATSGTETQYF
TRBV2,few,TRBD1,TRBJ2-7,TGTGCCAGCAGTGCGGGACAGGGGGCGTTCAACGAGCAGTACTTC,CASSAGQGAFNEQYF